The 14 T cell receptor beta chains below were found in one sample sequenced in a study of shared clonotypes between healthy human individuals. Sequencing used immunoSEQ multiplex PCR; TCRdb keeps in-frame clones, though not all of them. This sample has roughly 300,000 clones; less than 85% occur once, and the top ten carry under 11%. The specimen sequenced was memory CD4+ T cells sorted from blood. Subset: CD45RA-negative fraction. The receptors stem from a man under 40 in good health.

The rearrangement joins TRBV2 to TRBJ2-5, with a weak D call TRBD1 (5 bases). This CDR3 is 14 amino acids long. Germline CDR1 and CDR2: SNHLY and FYNNEI. The V end was cut by 5 bases, the J end by 4 bases, with 14 bases between. The CDR3, as DNA: TGTGCCAGCAGTCAGGGCAGGGTGGGAGAGACCCAGTACTTC. Amino acids: CASSQGRVGETQYF.

CDR3 sequence: CASSSTGQQASTRWYEQYF. In DNA form, the CDR3 reads TGTGCCAGCAGTTCAACGGGACAGCAAGCTAGTACTCGGTGGTACGAGCAGTACTTC. The gene calls are TRBV28 and TRBJ2-7; the match to TRBD1 covers 7 bases. The CDR3 contains 19 residues. Trimming took 4 bases from V and 4 from J; bases not matched to a gene: 22. The germline gives CDR1 MDHEN, CDR2 SYDVKM.

The genes are TRBV30 and TRBJ2-5, with 7 bases fitting TRBD2. CDR1 and CDR2 (germline): GTSNPN, SVGIG (reference sequence). The CDR3 has 14 amino acids. Losses at the gene ends were 2 bases for V and 2 bases for J; bases not matched to a gene: 5. CDR3 protein: CAWSPGLVQETQYF. The DNA of the CDR3 is TGTGCCTGGAGTCCCGGACTAGTGCAAGAGACCCAGTACTTC.

This chain uses TRBV28 with TRBJ2-7; D unclear. The CDR3 extends over 11 amino acids. CDR1 is MDHEN, CDR2 SYDVKM, per germline. Trimming left V 6 bases short and J 5 bases short, with 8 bases between. The CDR3 here is CASSTWHEQYF. The DNA for the CDR3 is TGTGCCAGCAGCACATGGCACGAGCAGTACTTC. Full variable domain (remainder filled in from reference TRBV28 and TRBJ2-7): DVKVTQSSRYLVKRTGEKVFLECVQDMDHENMFWYRQDPGLGLRLIYFSYDVKMKEKGDIPEGYSVSREKKERFSLILESASTNQTSMYLCASSTWHEQYFGPGTRLTVT.

J is TRBJ2-5 and V is TRBV11-3; 7 bases match TRBD2. The CDR3 totals 13 residues. V dropped 6 bases and J dropped 5; count of bases not matched to a gene: 6. Per the germline V gene, CDR1 is SGHNT and CDR2 is YENEEA. CDR3 protein: CASSGTSAETQYF. CDR3 in DNA: TGTGCCAGCAGTGGTACTAGCGCGGAGACCCAGTACTTC.

The chain recombines TRBV10-1 with TRBJ2-1, with 10 bases fitting TRBD2. The CDR3 sequence is 17 residues long. Trimming at V came to 2 bases and at J to 9 bases, leaving 13 bases not matched to a gene. Germline values: CDR1 WNHNN, CDR2 SYGVQD (reference sequence). The CDR3 bases are TGCGCCAGCAGTGAGGCGGCTAGCGGGAGTCTCGGTATTGAGCAGTTCTTC. Residues: CASSEAASGSLGIEQFF.

The gene calls are TRBV19 and TRBJ1-2, with D unresolved. Trimming left V 5 bases short and J 1 base short, with 11 bases between. Looked up from germline, CDR1 is LNHDA and CDR2 is SQIVND (reference sequence). This CDR3 region has 14 residues. The chain's CDR3 is CASSVNGFNYGYTF. CDR3 nucleotides: TGTGCCAGTAGTGTGAATGGATTTAACTATGGCTACACCTTC.

This clone was detected a few times. The V and J genes are TRBV2 and TRBJ2-7; 7 bases match TRBD1. V shed 8 bases, J shed 0 bases, and the junction held 7 bases outside the gene matches. The germline V gene encodes CDR1 SNHLY and CDR2 FYNNEI. This CDR3 has 14 amino acids. In DNA form, the CDR3 reads TGTGCCAGCTTAGCGACAGGGAACTCCTACGAGCAGTACTTC. Translation: CASLATGNSYEQYF.

The chain recombines TRBV6-1 with TRBJ1-5; D remains unclear. CDR3 length: 15 residues. Trimming pared 4 bases from V and 0 bases from J, leaving 10 bases between. Germline loops: CDR1 MNHNS, CDR2 SASEGT. The CDR3 coding sequence is TGTGCCAGCAGTGTTTCGGGGATTAGCAATCAGCCCCAGCATTTT. Its translation: CASSVSGISNQPQHF.

The chain employs TRBV6-6 and TRBJ2-3; D is unresolved. Germline-derived CDR1 and CDR2 are MNHNY and SVGAGI (reference sequence). The CDR3 extends over 16 amino acids. Deletions cut 2 bases from V and 2 bases from J, with 14 bases between. CDR3 region: CASSYSYKIATDTQYF. The CDR3 coding sequence is TGTGCCAGCAGTTACAGCTACAAGATAGCCACAGATACGCAGTATTTT.

This sequence joins TRBV28 and TRBJ2-4, with a possible D match to TRBD1 (6 bases). The CDR3 has 13 residues. Between the trimmed V and J ends, which lost 3 bases and 7 bases, there was a span of 10 bases. Germline CDR1 reads MDHEN; CDR2 reads SYDVKM. The CDR3: CASSFRGGNIQYF. In DNA form, the CDR3 reads TGTGCCAGCAGTTTCAGGGGTGGGAACATTCAGTACTTC.

J is TRBJ1-1 and V is TRBV6-6; no definite D call. This CDR3 spans 11 amino acids. Deletions cut 0 bases from V and 10 bases from J, with 6 bases between. Looked up from germline, CDR1 is MNHNY and CDR2 is SVGAGI (reference sequence). The CDR3 DNA reads TGTGCCAGCAGTTACTCGTGGGTAGCTTTCTTT. It encodes CASSYSWVAFF.

The rearrangement links TRBV7-3 to TRBJ2-1; D assignment may be TRBD1 or TRBD2 (6 bases each). The V and J ends lost 5 bases and 7 bases respectively, with 15 bases between them. Germline V lookup: CDR1 SGHTA, CDR2 FQGTGA. This CDR3 is built from 14 residues. CDR3 region: CASSRGGTANEQFF. CDR3 coding DNA: TGTGCCAGCAGCCGAGGGGGGACTGCAAATGAGCAGTTCTTC.

V is TRBV6-5 and J is TRBJ2-1; weak D call: TRBD1 (5 bases). The CDR3 is 12 amino acids. Germline V gene data show CDR1 as MNHEY and CDR2 as SVGAGI. The V end was cut by 4 bases, the J end by 12 bases, with 13 bases between. Here the CDR3 reads CASSFQGGRQFF. In DNA form, the CDR3 reads TGTGCCAGCAGTTTCCAGGGCGGCCGGCAGTTCTTC.